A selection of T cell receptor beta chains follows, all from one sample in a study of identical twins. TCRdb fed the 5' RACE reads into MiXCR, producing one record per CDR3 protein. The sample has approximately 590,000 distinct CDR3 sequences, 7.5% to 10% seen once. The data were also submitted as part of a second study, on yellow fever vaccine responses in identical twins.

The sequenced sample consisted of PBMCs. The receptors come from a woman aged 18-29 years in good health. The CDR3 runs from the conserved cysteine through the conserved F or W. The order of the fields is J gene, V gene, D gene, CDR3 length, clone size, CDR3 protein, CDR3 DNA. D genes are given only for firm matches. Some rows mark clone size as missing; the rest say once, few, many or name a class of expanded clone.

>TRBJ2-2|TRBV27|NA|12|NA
CASSELGGELFF
TGTGCCAGCAGTGAGTTAGGCGGGGAGCTGTTTTTT
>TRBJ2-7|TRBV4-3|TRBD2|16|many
CASSQDHGTSSYEQYF
TGCGCCAGCAGCCAAGATCATGGGACTAGCTCCTACGAGCAGTACTTC
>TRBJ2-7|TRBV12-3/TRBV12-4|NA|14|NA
CASSPQLSTYEQYF
TGTGCCAGCAGTCCACAACTAAGTACCTACGAGCAGTACTTC
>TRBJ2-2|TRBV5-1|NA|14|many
CASSLAVNTGELFF
TGTGCCAGCAGTTTAGCAGTGAACACCGGGGAGCTGTTTTTT
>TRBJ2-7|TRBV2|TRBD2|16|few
CASSEVASGVSYEQYF
TGTGCCAGCAGTGAAGTGGCTAGCGGAGTCTCCTACGAGCAGTACTTC
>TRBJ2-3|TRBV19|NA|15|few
CASSQEGVKTDTQYF
TGTGCCAGTAGCCAGGAGGGCGTCAAGACAGATACGCAGTATTTT
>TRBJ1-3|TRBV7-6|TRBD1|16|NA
CASSISTGGSGNTIYF
TGTGCCAGCAGTATCTCTACAGGGGGCTCTGGAAACACCATATATTTT
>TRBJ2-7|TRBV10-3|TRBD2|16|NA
CAISEAQASGWYEQYF
TGTGCCATCAGTGAGGCCCAAGCTAGCGGGTGGTACGAGCAGTACTTC
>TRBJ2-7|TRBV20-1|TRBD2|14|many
CSALTSGIGYEQYF
TGCAGTGCCCTAACTAGCGGGATAGGTTACGAGCAGTACTTC
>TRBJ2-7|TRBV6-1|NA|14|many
CASSPMGQVYEQYF
TGTGCCAGCAGTCCTATGGGACAAGTCTACGAGCAGTACTTC
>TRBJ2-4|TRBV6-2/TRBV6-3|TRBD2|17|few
CASSILKGLAVKNIQYF
TGTGCCAGCAGTATCCTCAAGGGACTAGCGGTAAAAAACATTCAGTACTTC
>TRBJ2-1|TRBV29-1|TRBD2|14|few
CSVGSGALYNEQFF
TGCAGCGTTGGTAGCGGGGCTCTCTACAATGAGCAGTTCTTC
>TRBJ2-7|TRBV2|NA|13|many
CASSERPTYEQYF
TGTGCCAGCAGTGAACGCCCTACCTACGAGCAGTACTTC
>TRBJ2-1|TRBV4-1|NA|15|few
CASSQKGGDYNEQFF
TGCGCCAGCAGCCAGAAGGGAGGTGACTACAATGAGCAGTTCTTC
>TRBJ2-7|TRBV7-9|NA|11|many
CASTLGVEQYF
TGTGCCAGCACCCTAGGTGTAGAGCAGTACTTC
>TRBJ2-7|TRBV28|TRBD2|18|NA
CASSLLMTSGRANNEQYF
TGTGCCAGCAGTTTATTGATGACTAGCGGGAGGGCTAACAACGAGCAGTACTTC
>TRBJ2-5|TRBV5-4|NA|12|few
CASSAQAETQYF
TGTGCCAGCAGCGCGCAGGCAGAGACCCAGTACTTC
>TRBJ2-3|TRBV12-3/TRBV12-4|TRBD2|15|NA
CASSLRASGSWTQYF
TGTGCCAGCAGTTTACGGGCTAGCGGGAGTTGGACGCAGTATTTT
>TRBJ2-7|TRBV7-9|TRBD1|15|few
CASSLGTGVAYEQYF
TGTGCCAGCAGCTTAGGGACAGGGGTTGCCTACGAGCAGTACTTC
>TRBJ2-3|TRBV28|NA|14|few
CASSVPSGTDTQYF
TGTGCCAGCAGTGTGCCTAGCGGCACAGATACGCAGTATTTT
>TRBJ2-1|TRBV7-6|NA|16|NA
CASSRWGERPYNEQFF
TGTGCCAGCAGCCGATGGGGGGAGCGGCCCTACAATGAGCAGTTCTTC
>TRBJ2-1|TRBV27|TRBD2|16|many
CASSSHGLVSFNEQFF
TGTGCCAGCAGTTCCCATGGACTAGTATCCTTCAATGAGCAGTTCTTC
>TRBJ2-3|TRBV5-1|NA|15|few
CASSPNQYRADTQYF
TGCGCCAGCAGCCCGAACCAATACAGGGCAGATACGCAGTATTTT
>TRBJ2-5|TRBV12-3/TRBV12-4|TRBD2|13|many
CASTKAGQETQYF
TGTGCCAGCACCAAAGCGGGACAAGAGACCCAGTACTTC
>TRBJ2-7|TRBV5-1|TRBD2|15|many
CASSLEGTSDYEQYF
TGCGCCAGCAGCTTGGAAGGGACTAGCGACTACGAGCAGTACTTC
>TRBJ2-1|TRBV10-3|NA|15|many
CAINQRGQLGGEQFF
TGTGCCATCAACCAGCGGGGTCAGCTAGGGGGTGAGCAGTTCTTC
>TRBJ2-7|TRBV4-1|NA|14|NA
CASSQEIGSAEQYF
TGCGCCAGCAGCCAAGAAATAGGGTCGGCCGAGCAGTACTTC
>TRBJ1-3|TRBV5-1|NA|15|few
CASSLAGGDGNTIYF
TGCGCCAGCAGCTTGGCCGGAGGGGACGGAAACACCATATATTTT
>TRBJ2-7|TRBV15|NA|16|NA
CATSRDPDAVSYEQYF
TGTGCCACCAGCAGAGATCCCGACGCCGTCTCCTACGAGCAGTACTTC
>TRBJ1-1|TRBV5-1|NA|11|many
CASRNAAEAFF
TGCGCCAGCAGGAACGCGGCTGAAGCTTTCTTT
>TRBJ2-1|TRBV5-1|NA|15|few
CASSLDANSYNEQFF
TGCGCCAGCAGCTTAGACGCTAACTCCTACAATGAGCAGTTCTTC
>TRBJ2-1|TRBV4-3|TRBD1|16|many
CASSQDGTGSYNEQFF
TGCGCCAGCAGCCAAGATGGGACAGGGTCCTACAATGAGCAGTTCTTC
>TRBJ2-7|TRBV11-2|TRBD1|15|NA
CASNPGGPPGHEQYF
TGTGCCAGCAACCCAGGGGGACCCCCCGGGCACGAGCAGTACTTC
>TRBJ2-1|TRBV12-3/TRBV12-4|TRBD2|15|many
CASSGAGGPHNEQFF
TGTGCCAGCAGTGGAGCGGGAGGTCCCCACAATGAGCAGTTCTTC
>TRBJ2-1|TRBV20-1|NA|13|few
CSARDRAGTEQFF
TGCAGTGCTAGAGATAGGGCCGGGACGGAGCAGTTCTTC
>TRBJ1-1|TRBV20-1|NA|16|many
CSARGFERQAGTEAFF
TGCAGTGCTAGAGGCTTCGAAAGACAGGCCGGTACTGAAGCTTTCTTT
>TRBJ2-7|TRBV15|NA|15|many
CATSRGAGSSYEQYF
TGTGCCACCAGCCGGGGGGCAGGGAGCTCCTACGAGCAGTACTTC
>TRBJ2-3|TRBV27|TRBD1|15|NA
CASSQMGQGTDTQYF
TGTGCCAGCAGCCAAATGGGACAGGGGACAGATACGCAGTATTTT
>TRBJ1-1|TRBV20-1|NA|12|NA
CSARVDTWEAFF
TGCAGTGCTAGAGTGGACACTTGGGAAGCTTTCTTT
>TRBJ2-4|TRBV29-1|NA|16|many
CSVSNAASLAKNIQYF
TGCAGCGTTAGCAACGCGGCATCTCTAGCCAAAAACATTCAGTACTTC
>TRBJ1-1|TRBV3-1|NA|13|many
CASSQFGNTEAFF
TGTGCCAGCAGCCAATTCGGGAACACTGAAGCTTTCTTT
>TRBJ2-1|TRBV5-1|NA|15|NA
CASSLRLARDNEQFF
TGCGCCAGCAGCTTGCGTCTAGCCAGAGACAATGAGCAGTTCTTC
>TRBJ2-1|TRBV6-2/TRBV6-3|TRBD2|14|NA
CASSHRLADNEQFF
TGTGCCAGCAGCCACAGACTAGCGGACAATGAGCAGTTCTTC
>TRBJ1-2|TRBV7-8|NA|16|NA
CASSLAPLKGGYGYTF
TGTGCCAGCAGCTTAGCGCCTTTGAAGGGGGGCTATGGCTACACCTTC
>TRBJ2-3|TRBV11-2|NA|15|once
CASSYWWGRTDTQYF
TGTGCCAGCAGCTATTGGTGGGGACGCACAGATACGCAGTATTTT
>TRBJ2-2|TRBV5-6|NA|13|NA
CASSLYSTGELFF
TGTGCCAGCAGCTTGTACAGCACCGGGGAGCTGTTTTTT
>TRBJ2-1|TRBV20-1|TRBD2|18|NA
CSAGPSGRSPSSYNEQFF
TGCAGTGCTGGCCCTAGCGGGAGATCGCCTAGCTCCTACAATGAGCAGTTCTTC
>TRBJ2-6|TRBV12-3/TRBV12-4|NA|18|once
CASSFRGMVRSGANVLTF
TGTGCCAGCAGTTTTAGGGGTATGGTGCGCTCTGGGGCCAACGTCCTGACTTTC
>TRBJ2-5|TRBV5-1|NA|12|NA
CASAGGIETQYF
TGCGCCAGCGCAGGTGGGATTGAGACCCAGTACTTC
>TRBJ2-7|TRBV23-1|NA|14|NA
CASSQYGRTYEQYF
TGCGCCAGCAGTCAATATGGGAGGACCTACGAGCAGTACTTC
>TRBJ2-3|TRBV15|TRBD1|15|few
CATSRPGQGLDTQYF
TGTGCCACCAGCAGACCCGGACAGGGGTTGGATACGCAGTATTTT